Below, 23 T cell receptor beta chains from the same sample are listed, as sequenced in a study of CD8+ T cells in alopecia areata (dated by TCRdb to 2016 to 2018). Library preparation employed the immunoSEQ multiplex PCR assay. For TCR sequencing, RNA was extracted from every sample and reverse transcribed into cDNA to serve as template. As stored in TCRdb, this immuneACCESS dataset retains in-frame rearrangements with V and J assigned. A fraction of the clones does not appear; measured against another copy, unresolved V genes explain less than half of the discrepancy, and the remainder lacks a known reason. This sample lists hundreds of thousands of clones; 67% were detected once. The biggest ten clones account for approximately 1.2% of the sample. The time point label corresponds to: baseline before oral tofacitinib. The sequenced sample was CD4+ T cells sorted from blood, obtained at week 0. These receptors all come from a human donor with alopecia areata.

There are a few counts of this clone. The rearrangement links TRBV16 to TRBJ1-5; no firm D call. The CDR3 length is 14 residues. V was trimmed by 0 bases and J by 7 bases, leaving 10 bases between them. Germline loops: CDR1 KGHSY, CDR2 FQNENV. The CDR3 sequence: CASSQSGPSQPQHF. The CDR3 DNA follows: TGTGCCAGCAGCCAATCAGGTCCCAGCCAGCCCCAGCATTTT. Supplemented by reference TRBV16 and TRBJ1-5, the full variable domain reads GEEVAQTPKHLVRGEGQKAKLYCAPIKGHSYVFWYQQVLKNEFKFLISFQNENVFDETGMPKERFSAKCLPNSPCSLEIQATKLEDSAVYFCASSQSGPSQPQHFGDGTRLSIL.

This sequence joins TRBV7-2 and TRBJ1-1; D uncertain. CDR3 size: 16 residues. Germline lookup yields CDR1 SGHTA and CDR2 FQGNSA. V lost 5 bases and J 0 bases, leaving 16 bases between the germline ends. The CDR3 protein is CASSPRVSGMNTEAFF. The CDR3 region has the DNA TGTGCCAGCAGCCCCCGGGTTTCAGGCATGAACACTGAAGCTTTCTTT.

The chain uses TRBV6-1 and TRBJ1-6, with a possible D match to TRBD1 (5 bases). V shed 7 bases and J shed 10 bases, with 8 bases lying between them. Germline V gene sequence: CDR1 MNHNS, CDR2 SASEGT. The CDR3 consists of 11 residues. The CDR3 region is CASTRGSPLHF. CDR3 DNA: TGTGCCAGCACGCGGGGCTCACCCCTCCACTTT.

This clone turned up a few times. The chain is built from TRBV7-9 and TRBJ2-7; D is ambiguous. V shed 5 bases and J shed 5 bases, with 13 bases lying between them. The CDR3 extends over 13 amino acids. The V gene's germline CDR1 is SEHNR and CDR2 FQNEAQ (reference sequence). The DNA for the CDR3 is TGTGCCAGCAGCCCCCGGGCAGTGGACGAGCAGTACTTC. Protein product: CASSPRAVDEQYF.

The J gene is TRBJ1-1, the V gene TRBV5-1; D not certain. Germline CDR1 is SGHRS and CDR2 is YFSETQ. The length of the CDR3 is 14 residues. Trimming took off 4 bases at V and 0 bases at J, with 10 bases between the two ends. CDR3 residues: CASSPSRVNTEAFF. In nucleotides, the CDR3 is TGCGCCAGCAGCCCGTCACGAGTGAACACTGAAGCTTTCTTT.

The rearrangement joins TRBV7-2 to TRBJ2-2; D is possibly TRBD1 (6 bases). This CDR3 is 13 amino acids long. In germline, CDR1 is SGHTA, CDR2 FQGNSA. V was cut by 4 bases and J by 8 bases, with 11 bases left in between. The CDR3: CASSSDRRGELFF. The CDR3 nucleotides are TGTGCCAGCAGCTCCGACAGGAGGGGGGAGCTGTTTTTT.

The genes are TRBV7-2 and TRBJ1-2; D gene uncertain. Germline CDR1 reads SGHTA; CDR2 reads FQGNSA. Trimming took 1 base from V and 8 from J, leaving 11 bases between them. CDR3 length equals 13 residues. Written as DNA, the CDR3 is TGTGCCAGCAGCTTAGAACGTTGGTACGGCTACACCTTC. Residues: CASSLERWYGYTF.

The chain carries TRBV4-2 and TRBJ1-2; D remains unclear. CDR1 LGHNA and CDR2 YNFKEQ come from the germline V gene. The V end lost 0 bases, the J end lost 1 base, and 9 bases lay between the germline ends. The CDR3 spans 15 residues. The DNA of the CDR3 is TGTGCCAGCAGCCAAGATTACGGTGATAACTATGGCTACACCTTC. Its translation is CASSQDYGDNYGYTF.

V usage is TRBV10-3 and J usage is TRBJ2-1, with TRBD2 as a possible D gene (6 bases). The V gene's germline CDR1 is ENHRY and CDR2 SYGVKD. This CDR3 spans 15 amino acids. The V and J ends lost 2 bases and 6 bases respectively, with 14 bases between them. CDR3: CAISESGEASNEQFF. In nucleotides, the CDR3 is TGTGCCATCAGTGAGAGTGGGGAGGCGAGCAATGAGCAGTTCTTC.

This clone was seen only once. The rearrangement links TRBV5-4 to TRBJ2-3; 12 nucleotides match TRBD2. The CDR3 sequence is 16 residues long. Germline V gene data show CDR1 as SGHNT and CDR2 as YYREEE (reference sequence). The V segment lost 2 bases and the J segment 3 bases; nucleotides outside the gene matches: 4. CDR3 in DNA: TGTGCCAGCAGCTTCGGACTAGCGGGGAGTACAGATACGCAGTATTTT. This sequence encodes CASSFGLAGSTDTQYF.

The chain couples TRBV7-2 to TRBJ2-5; a possible D gene is TRBD2 (5 bases). Germline CDR1 and CDR2: SGHTA and FQGNSA. CDR3 length equals 16 residues. V lost 3 bases to trimming and J lost 4 bases, with 18 bases between them. Here the CDR3 DNA reads TGTGCCAGCAGCTTCGGGCAATCAACGGGGTCAGAGACCCAGTACTTC. Protein product: CASSFGQSTGSETQYF.

The gene calls are TRBV2 and TRBJ1-2, with D tentatively TRBD1 (5 bases). V gave up 5 bases and J gave up 8 bases, with 12 bases separating them. Germline V gives CDR1 SNHLY, CDR2 FYNNEI. The CDR3 is 12 amino acids. This chain's CDR3 is CASSRQREGYTF. CDR3 DNA: TGTGCCAGCAGTAGACAGAGGGAGGGCTACACCTTC.

DNA for the CDR3: TGCGCCAGCAGCCCGGACAGCCTTTCCTACGAGCAGTACTTC. Translated: CASSPDSLSYEQYF. J is TRBJ2-7 and V is TRBV5-1; the D gene is possibly TRBD1 (6 bases). This CDR3 is 14 amino acids long. Per germline, CDR1 SGHRS and CDR2 YFSETQ. The V and J ends lost 4 bases and 1 base respectively, with 12 bases between them.

The chain employs TRBV5-6 and TRBJ1-1, with D maybe TRBD1 (6 bases). CDR1 and CDR2 (germline): SGHDT, YYEEEE. V lost 4 bases and J 1 base, leaving 14 bases between the germline ends. The CDR3 contains 15 residues. The DNA for the CDR3 is TGTGCCAGCAGCCAAACAGGGCCTCGGAACACTGAAGCTTTCTTT. Translating gives CASSQTGPRNTEAFF.

This clone has just one count. The V and J genes are TRBV2 and TRBJ1-1; the match to TRBD1 covers 8 bases. With V trimmed by 4 bases and J by 5 bases, 3 bases remained unmatched. The germline CDR1 and CDR2 sequences are SNHLY and FYNNEI. The length of the CDR3 is 13 residues. The CDR3 here is CASSADRETEAFF. In nucleotides, the CDR3 is TGTGCCAGCAGTGCGGACAGGGAAACTGAAGCTTTCTTT.

This clone was observed a handful of times. This chain uses TRBV7-9 with TRBJ2-5; a possible D gene is TRBD2 (6 bases). V lost 3 bases to trimming and J lost 4 bases, with 12 bases between them. The CDR3 contains 14 residues. Germline CDR1 reads SEHNR; CDR2 reads FQNEAQ (reference sequence). The CDR3 region is CASSFAGSGETQYF. The DNA of the CDR3 is TGTGCCAGCAGCTTTGCGGGGAGTGGAGAGACCCAGTACTTC.

V gene TRBV5-4 combines with J gene TRBJ1-3; D gene ambiguous. Trimming left V 0 bases short and J 2 bases short, with 9 bases between. The germline CDR1 and CDR2 sequences are SGHNT and YYREEE (reference sequence). The CDR3 spans 15 residues. Here the CDR3 reads CASSLDALAGNTIYF. The CDR3 DNA follows: TGTGCCAGCAGCTTGGACGCTCTCGCTGGAAACACCATATATTTT.

Only one count was recorded for this clone. J is TRBJ2-7 and V is TRBV7-8; D is perhaps TRBD2 (5 bases). Germline V gene data show CDR1 as SGHVS and CDR2 as FQNEAQ. The CDR3 has 14 amino acids. With 6 bases removed from V and 5 bases from J, the gap between germline ends came to 17 bases. The CDR3 DNA sequence: TGTGCCAGCAGAGTAAGCGGCTTTTCAAACGAGCAGTACTTC. This sequence encodes CASRVSGFSNEQYF. Full variable domain (remainder filled in from reference TRBV7-8 and TRBJ2-7): GAGVSQSPRYKVAKRGQDVALRCDPISGHVSLFWYQQALGQGPEFLTYFQNEAQLDKSGLPSDRFFAERPEGSVSTLKIQRTQQEDSAVYLCASRVSGFSNEQYFGPGTRLTVT.

This clone was counted a few times. This chain uses TRBV2 with TRBJ2-7, with 8 bases fitting TRBD1. The CDR3 runs 14 residues. The V gene end was trimmed by 5 bases and the J gene end by 3 bases; junction bases not matched to a gene: 6. Germline V gene lookup returns CDR1 SNHLY and CDR2 FYNNEI. The CDR3 spells CASSRGQGFYEQYF. Written as DNA, the CDR3 is TGTGCCAGCAGTCGTGGACAGGGTTTCTACGAGCAGTACTTC.

The chain links TRBV23-1 to TRBJ2-5, with unresolved D. TRBV23-1 is marked as an open reading frame, function uncertain. The CDR3 has 13 residues. V lost 4 bases, J lost 9 bases, and 15 bases lay in between. The CDR3 reads CASSRPGPSSQYF. Here the CDR3 DNA reads TGCGCCAGCAGTCGCCCCGGCCCCTCCTCCCAGTACTTC.

The rearrangement uses TRBV25-1 and TRBJ2-7; D remains unclear. The V end was cut by 6 bases, the J end by 4 bases, with 7 bases between. CDR3 size: 11 residues. Germline V lookup: CDR1 MGHDK, CDR2 SYGVNS. CDR3: CASRQLYEQYF. DNA for the CDR3: TGTGCCAGCAGACAACTTTACGAGCAGTACTTC.

The chain couples TRBV2 to TRBJ2-2; D remains ambiguous. The CDR3 totals 11 residues. With 5 bases removed from V and 6 bases from J, the gap between germline ends came to 4 bases. In germline, CDR1 is SNHLY, CDR2 FYNNEI. CDR3 amino acids: CASSWAGELFF. The CDR3 DNA reads TGTGCCAGCAGTTGGGCCGGGGAGCTGTTTTTT.

This clone was seen just once. CDR3 loop: CSFSRDIHNSPLHF. DNA of the CDR3: TGCAGCTTTAGCCGGGACATTCATAATTCACCCCTCCACTTT. V is TRBV29-1 and J is TRBJ1-6; a weak D match, TRBD1 (6 bases). CDR3 length: 14 amino acids. Trimming shortened V by 8 bases and J by 5 bases, and 16 bases separated the two germline ends. Germline V lookup: CDR1 SQVTM, CDR2 ANQGSEA.